Here is one T cell receptor beta chain with its context. This entry is derived from a study of radiation and T cells in renal cell carcinoma. Study at large: Nephrectomy followed 15 Gy stereotactic body radiation by 4 weeks.

Time point described: baseline pretreatment blood. Documented treatment: 15 Gy SBRT to primary tumor, nephrectomy 4 weeks later. V lost 3 bases and J lost 10; bases outside the gene matches: 11. This CDR3 region has 14 residues. The germline V gene encodes CDR1 GTSNPN and CDR2 SVGIG (reference sequence). TCRdb's table, derived via immunoSEQ multiplex PCR, lists solely in-frame clones and lacks some. This table has 50,000 to 75,000 clones, roughly three quarters appearing once. The TCR sequence derives from a man in his 60s with renal cell carcinoma. The sequenced sample was blood, obtained from a patient whose treatment included radiotherapy and nephrectomy. The chain has TRBV30 and TRBJ2-1, with 8 bases lining up with TRBD1. CDR3 residues: CAWSPGQGWPEQFF. As DNA, the CDR3 is TGTGCCTGGAGCCCCGGACAGGGTTGGCCCGAGCAGTTCTTC.